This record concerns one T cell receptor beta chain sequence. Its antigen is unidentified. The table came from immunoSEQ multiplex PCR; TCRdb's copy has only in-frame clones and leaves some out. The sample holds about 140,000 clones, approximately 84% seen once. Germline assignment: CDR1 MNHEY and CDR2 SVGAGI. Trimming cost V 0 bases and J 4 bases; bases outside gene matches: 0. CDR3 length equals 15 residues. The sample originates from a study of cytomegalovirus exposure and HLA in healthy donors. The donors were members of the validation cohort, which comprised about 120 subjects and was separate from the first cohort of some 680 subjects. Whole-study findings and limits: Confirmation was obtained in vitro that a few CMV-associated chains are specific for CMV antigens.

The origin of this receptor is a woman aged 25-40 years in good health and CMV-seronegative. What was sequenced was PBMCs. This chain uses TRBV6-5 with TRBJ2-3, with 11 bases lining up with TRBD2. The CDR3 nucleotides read TGTGCCAGCAGTTACTCGACTAGCGGGGCAGATACGCAGTATTTT. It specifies CASSYSTSGADTQYF.